The 32 T cell receptor beta chains reported below all come from one sample, sequenced in a study of blood T cell repertoires in COVID-19 (dated by TCRdb to between 2020 and 2021). The method was the immunoSEQ multiplex PCR assay. TCRdb took over this immuneACCESS table, retaining in-frame rearrangements with V and J assigned. Such tables are incomplete; in checked studies, under half of the missing clones stem from an unresolved V gene, and the remainder is unexplained. The sample table shows roughly 250,000 clones, and approximately 87% are seen once. The ten top clones hold less than 10% of the sample. What was sequenced was peripheral blood. Every receptor here comes from a human donor in a cohort sampled during active COVID-19.

A single count supports this clone. The chain employs TRBV2 and TRBJ2-3, with unresolved D. Looked up from germline, CDR1 is SNHLY and CDR2 is FYNNEI. The CDR3 is made up of 13 amino acids. The germline V and J ends were trimmed by 8 bases and 3 bases, with 12 bases remaining between them. The CDR3 is CASYESPTDTQYF. CDR3 in DNA: TGTGCCAGCTATGAGAGCCCAACAGATACGCAGTATTTT. Full variable domain (outside the CDR3, taken from reference TRBV2 and TRBJ2-3): EPEVTQTPSHQVTQMGQEVILRCVPISNHLYFYWYRQILGQKVEFLVSFYNNEISEKSEIFDDQFSVERPDGSNFTLKIRSTKLEDSAMYFCASYESPTDTQYFGPGTRLTVL.

The chain employs TRBV4-2 and TRBJ1-4; D might be TRBD1 (6 bases). Germline-derived CDR1 and CDR2 are LGHNA and YNFKEQ. V was clipped by 0 bases and J by 2 bases, with 10 bases between them. This CDR3 comprises 16 residues. CDR3 nucleotides: TGTGCCAGCAGCCAAGATTCCGGACAGACTAATGAAAAACTGTTTTTT. Translated: CASSQDSGQTNEKLFF.

The CDR3 region is CASSYQPPELFF. CDR3 nucleotides: TGTGCCAGCAGTTACCAGCCTCCGGAGCTGTTTTTT. The V call is TRBV6-6, the J call TRBJ1-4; no reliable D call. The J call may be wrong; the DNA end is better matched by TRBJ2-2. The CDR3 contains 12 residues. Germline V gives CDR1 MNHNY, CDR2 SVGAGI (reference sequence).

There are many counts of this clone. J is TRBJ2-2 and V is TRBV6-2 or TRBV6-3; 11 nucleotides match TRBD2. Per the germline V gene, CDR1 is MNHEY and CDR2 is SVGEGT. J gave up 6 bases and V 0 bases, and 12 bases lay outside the gene matches. This CDR3 is built from 19 residues. CDR3 region: CASSYSTGTSGRKAGELFF. The CDR3 bases are TGTGCCAGCAGTTACTCTACCGGGACTAGCGGAAGGAAGGCCGGGGAGCTGTTTTTT.

J is TRBJ1-2 and V is TRBV18; TRBD1 agrees at 10 bases. CDR3 length: 15 residues. Per the germline V gene, CDR1 is KGHSH and CDR2 is LQKENI. The trim removed 4 bases at V and 4 bases at J, leaving 6 bases unmatched. Here the CDR3 DNA reads TGTGCCAGCTCACTTGACAGGGGGCGTTTCTATGGCTACACCTTC. This encodes CASSLDRGRFYGYTF.

This chain uses TRBV2 with TRBJ2-7, with 9 bases matching TRBD2. The V and J ends lost 6 bases and 3 bases, in that order; junction bases with no gene match: 3. The CDR3 length is 13 residues. Germline CDR1 SNHLY, CDR2 FYNNEI. This CDR3 reads CASRSSGNYEQYF. The CDR3 DNA reads as TGTGCCAGCAGGTCTAGCGGGAACTACGAGCAGTACTTC.

The gene calls are TRBV4-1 and TRBJ1-4, with 7 nucleotides matching TRBD1. The CDR3 sequence is 16 residues long. The J segment lost 5 bases and the V segment lost 3 bases, leaving 9 bases of the junction unmatched. Germline V gene sequence: CDR1 MGHRA, CDR2 YSYEKL. CDR3 in amino acids: CASSQGTRGPNEKLFF. For the CDR3, the DNA is TGCGCCAGCAGCCAGGGGACTAGGGGGCCGAATGAAAAACTGTTTTTT.

V and J are TRBV4-2 and TRBJ2-5; D uncertain. CDR1 and CDR2 (germline): LGHNA, YNFKEQ. CDR3 length: 12 amino acids. V was pared by 5 bases and J by 0 bases, with 4 bases between. The CDR3 DNA reads TGTGCCAGCAGCTCTGACCAAGAGACCCAGTACTTC. Encoded protein: CASSSDQETQYF.

This clone has a single count. J is TRBJ2-2 and V is TRBV24-1; no clear D. V dropped 3 bases and J dropped 5 bases, with 12 bases sitting between them. Germline CDR1 reads KGHDR; CDR2 reads SFDVKD. This CDR3 region has 15 residues. The DNA of the CDR3 is TGTGCCACCAGTGATCATCTAGAGTCTACCGGGGAGCTGTTTTTT. It is translated as CATSDHLESTGELFF.

V is TRBV11-2 and J is TRBJ2-7; TRBD2 matches at 10 bases. This CDR3 spans 15 amino acids. Germline CDR1 and CDR2: SGHAT and FQNNGV. The junction had 6 bases not matched to a gene; V was cut back by 0 bases and J by 7 bases. The CDR3 here is CASSLDGLAGEEQYF. Here the CDR3 DNA reads TGTGCCAGCAGCTTAGACGGCCTAGCGGGAGAAGAGCAGTACTTC.

The rearrangement links TRBV4-1 to TRBJ2-5; 11 bases agree with TRBD2. This CDR3 has 17 amino acids. The V and J ends lost 0 bases and 5 bases, in that order; junction bases with no gene match: 8. CDR1 and CDR2 (germline): MGHRA, YSYEKL. CDR3 region: CASSQDVLAGVPETQYF. In DNA, the CDR3 is TGCGCCAGCAGCCAAGATGTACTAGCGGGAGTACCGGAGACCCAGTACTTC.

This clone has a single count. The chain joins TRBV14 to TRBJ2-1, with 7 bases lining up with TRBD2. In germline, CDR1 is SGHDN, CDR2 FVKESK. This CDR3 spans 15 amino acids. The V and J ends lost 4 bases and 10 bases, in that order; junction bases with no gene match: 13. CDR3 sequence: CASSRLSGAEFEQFF. The CDR3 DNA reads TGTGCCAGCAGCCGTCTAAGCGGGGCAGAGTTCGAGCAGTTCTTC.

V is TRBV7-2 and J is TRBJ1-5, with TRBD1 matching over 8 bases. Germline CDR1 and CDR2: SGHTA and FQGNSA. This CDR3 comprises 15 residues. Trimming took 1 base from V and 7 from J; bases not matched to a gene: 6. In DNA form, the CDR3 reads TGTGCCAGCAGCTTAGGAGGGACAGGTCAACAGCCCCAGCATTTT. Its translation: CASSLGGTGQQPQHF.

This clone showed up many times. The J gene is TRBJ1-2, the V gene TRBV29-1; D might be TRBD1 (6 bases). The CDR3 has 13 residues. V lost 2 bases and J 6 bases, leaving 13 bases between the germline ends. Germline V gives CDR1 SQVTM, CDR2 ANQGSEA. The CDR3 nucleotides read TGCAGCGTTGAATCAGGGGAGTCTCATGGCTACACCTTC. Amino acid sequence: CSVESGESHGYTF.

The rearrangement links TRBV12-3 or TRBV12-4 to TRBJ2-5, with D maybe TRBD1 (5 bases). The CDR3 totals 12 residues. Deletions cut 8 bases from V and 5 bases from J, with 12 bases between. In DNA, the CDR3 is TGTGCCAGCCGAAGGGGTTCGGAGACCCAGTACTTC. Amino acids: CASRRGSETQYF.

This clone was recorded a few times. This chain joins TRBV5-8 and TRBJ1-6, with 10 bases fitting TRBD1. V was pared by 4 bases and J by 7 bases, with 8 bases of the junction left unmatched. Germline loops: CDR1 SGHTS, CDR2 YDEGEE. This CDR3 is 16 amino acids long. The CDR3 region is CASSPGTGEWNSPLHF. The CDR3 nucleotides read TGTGCCAGCAGCCCCGGGACAGGGGAATGGAATTCACCCCTCCACTTT.

Worth noting for this clone: Sequence at one end of the junction differs from germline and may be a read error. This chain joins TRBV7-7 and TRBJ2-5; D gene ambiguous. Germline V CDR1 and CDR2: SSHAT, FNYEAQ (reference sequence). The CDR3 consists of 14 residues. The CDR3 DNA reads TGTGCTAGCAGCTTAGGCACCGCGCAAGAGACCCAGTACTTC. It encodes CASSLGTAQETQYF.

This clone was detected a few times. This CDR3 is CASSTRTDHYSNQPQHF. The CDR3 DNA reads as TGTGCCAGTAGTACCCGGACAGACCATTATAGCAATCAGCCCCAGCATTTT. The rearrangement uses TRBV19 and TRBJ1-5, with a possible D match to TRBD1 (6 bases). Trimming cost V 4 bases and J 0 bases, with 16 bases left between them. The CDR3 is made up of 17 amino acids. The V gene's germline CDR1 is LNHDA and CDR2 SQIVND (reference sequence).

The gene calls are TRBV3-1 (or the pseudogene TRBV3-2) and TRBJ2-1; possibly TRBD1 for D (6 bases). V lost 4 bases and J 4 bases, leaving 8 bases between the germline ends. This CDR3 comprises 13 residues. Looked up from germline, CDR1 is LGHDT and CDR2 is YNNKEL (reference sequence). The CDR3 nucleotides are TGTGCCAGCAGCCTGCAGGGGTACAATGAGCAGTTCTTC. This sequence encodes CASSLQGYNEQFF.

The rearrangement uses TRBV28 and TRBJ1-6; D not certain. V was pared by 1 base and J by 6 bases, with 4 bases between. Germline CDR1 reads MDHEN; CDR2 reads SYDVKM. There are 13 residues in the CDR3. The CDR3 DNA is TGTGCCAGCAGTTTATCGGGTAATTCACCCCTCCACTTT. Encoded protein: CASSLSGNSPLHF.

V and J are TRBV18 and TRBJ1-5; 9 positions agree with TRBD1. V was clipped by 1 base and J by 3 bases; unmatched bases: 4. From germline, CDR1 is KGHSH and CDR2 LQKENI. The CDR3 loop spans 16 amino acids. CDR3: CASSPLQGAVNQPQHF. Written as DNA, the CDR3 is TGTGCCAGCTCACCACTACAGGGGGCAGTCAATCAGCCCCAGCATTTT.

V and J are TRBV4-2 and TRBJ2-1; maybe TRBD1 (6 bases). The CDR3 consists of 16 residues. V gave up 4 bases and J gave up 5 bases, with 18 bases separating them. From germline, CDR1 is LGHNA and CDR2 YNFKEQ. CDR3 sequence: CASSRPADRNNNEQFF. Written as DNA, the CDR3 is TGTGCCAGCAGCCGCCCGGCGGACAGAAATAACAATGAGCAGTTCTTC.

The V and J genes are TRBV19 and TRBJ2-3, with 8 bases aligning to TRBD2. This CDR3 is built from 17 residues. The V and J ends lost 5 bases and 4 bases, in that order; junction bases with no gene match: 14. The V gene's germline CDR1 is LNHDA and CDR2 SQIVND (reference sequence). CDR3 amino acids: CASSLRLLAGVSDTQYF. CDR3 nucleotide sequence: TGTGCCAGTAGTCTACGGTTGCTAGCGGGCGTATCAGATACGCAGTATTTT. The variable domain in full, completed from reference TRBV19 and TRBJ2-3, reads DGGITQSPKYLFRKEGQNVTLSCEQNLNHDAMYWYRQDPGQGLRLIYYSQIVNDFQKGDIAEGYSVSREKKESFPLTVTSAQKNPTAFYLCASSLRLLAGVSDTQYFGPGTRLTVL.

The rearrangement joins TRBV7-9 to TRBJ2-5; D remains ambiguous. The CDR3 consists of 13 residues. CDR1 is SEHNR, CDR2 FQNEAQ, per germline (reference sequence). Trimming cost V 3 bases and J 0 bases, with 5 bases left between them. The DNA of the CDR3 is TGTGCCAGCAGCTTCTTTAACCAAGAGACCCAGTACTTC. Translation: CASSFFNQETQYF.

The rearrangement joins TRBV19 to TRBJ2-2; 7 bases map to TRBD2. The CDR3 spans 15 residues. Unmatched junction bases numbered 11, after V lost 7 bases and J lost 6 bases. Germline CDR1 and CDR2: LNHDA and SQIVND (reference sequence). The CDR3 loop reads CASTGGTKGSGELFF. CDR3 nucleotide sequence: TGTGCCAGTACCGGCGGGACTAAAGGGTCCGGGGAGCTGTTTTTT.

The chain combines TRBV5-6 with TRBJ2-1; D is uncertain. Trimming removed 2 bases at V and 0 bases at J, with 9 bases between. CDR3 length equals 15 residues. CDR1 is SGHDT, CDR2 YYEEEE, per germline. The CDR3 reads CASSLRQSSYNEQFF. CDR3 nucleotide sequence: TGTGCCAGCAGCTTAAGACAAAGCTCCTACAATGAGCAGTTCTTC. Complete variable domain (other parts from reference TRBV5-6 and TRBJ2-1): DAGVTQSPTHLIKTRGQQVTLRCSPKSGHDTVSWYQQALGQGPQFIFQYYEEEERQRGNFPDRFSGHQFPNYSSELNVNALLLGDSALYLCASSLRQSSYNEQFFGPGTRLTVL.

The table lists this clone with a count of one. The chain is built from TRBV9 and TRBJ2-1, with 10 bases lining up with TRBD1. The V and J ends lost 4 bases and 6 bases, in that order; junction bases with no gene match: 7. CDR3 size: 15 residues. Per the germline V gene, CDR1 is SGDLS and CDR2 is YYNGEE. CDR3 DNA: TGTGCCAGCAGCACCCGCCGGACAGGGGGCAATGAGCAGTTCTTC. It codes for CASSTRRTGGNEQFF.

The rearrangement joins TRBV7-2 to TRBJ2-7; D is perhaps TRBD2 (5 bases). The germline V gene has CDR1 SGHTA and CDR2 FQGNSA. V lost 3 bases to trimming and J lost 2 bases, with 8 bases between them. This CDR3 spans 13 amino acids. The CDR3 DNA sequence: TGTGCCAGCAGCTTCGGGGTAGCCTACGAGCAGTACTTC. Translation: CASSFGVAYEQYF.

The rearrangement links TRBV2 to TRBJ1-5, with TRBD1 matching over 10 bases. CDR1 is SNHLY and CDR2 is FYNNEI in the germline V gene. The V and J ends lost 5 bases and 4 bases, in that order; junction bases with no gene match: 17. The CDR3 runs 19 residues. The DNA for the CDR3 is TGTGCCAGCAGTCCATTACTCGGGACAGGGGACGTCGGGAATCAGCCCCAGCATTTT. The encoded protein is CASSPLLGTGDVGNQPQHF.

The chain couples TRBV4-1 to TRBJ2-2; D is unclear. The V gene's germline CDR1 is MGHRA and CDR2 YSYEKL. V was shortened by 2 bases and J by 9 bases, with 10 bases between the two germline ends. The CDR3 runs 13 residues. The CDR3 region is CASSQQDLRELFF. The CDR3 DNA reads as TGCGCCAGCAGCCAACAGGATCTAAGGGAGCTGTTTTTT.

V is TRBV7-9 and J is TRBJ2-1; TRBD2 agrees at 7 bases. The V and J ends lost 2 bases and 1 base, in that order; junction bases with no gene match: 8. The CDR3 totals 17 residues. Germline CDR1 reads SEHNR; CDR2 reads FQNEAQ (reference sequence). CDR3 residues: CASSLRGGSLSYNEQFF. In DNA, the CDR3 is TGTGCCAGCAGCTTACGGGGCGGGAGCCTTTCCTACAATGAGCAGTTCTTC.

V gene TRBV4-2 combines with J gene TRBJ2-1; TRBD1 matches at 7 bases. The V segment lost 5 bases and the J segment 7 bases; nucleotides outside the gene matches: 5. Germline V gene lookup returns CDR1 LGHNA and CDR2 YNFKEQ. The CDR3 contains 13 residues. The CDR3, as DNA: TGTGCCAGCAGCTTCGACAGGGCTAATGAGCAGTTCTTC. Protein: CASSFDRANEQFF.